A single sample is the source of the 9 T cell receptor beta chains below, sequenced in a study of shared T cell receptors in the human thymus. Method: immunoSEQ multiplex PCR; TCRdb's copy keeps in-frame clones and lacks some. The sample yields some 700,000 clones, over 75% seen once. This sample was also put to use in a study of human thymus T cells.

The sequenced sample consisted of thymocytes. These receptors were obtained from a boy less than two years old with a congenital heart defect.

V gene TRBV15 combines with J gene TRBJ2-7, with a tentative D call TRBD2 (6 bases). Trimming removed 5 bases at V and 2 bases at J, with 13 bases between. From germline, CDR1 is LNHNV and CDR2 YYDKDF (reference sequence). This CDR3 has 14 amino acids. CDR3 bases: TGTGCCACCAGCCTACTAGCATTACCCTACGAGCAGTACTTC. Protein: CATSLLALPYEQYF.

The chain carries TRBV2 and TRBJ2-4, with TRBD2 identical over 9 bases. Trimming took 5 bases from V and 8 from J; bases not matched to a gene: 10. Per the germline V gene, CDR1 is SNHLY and CDR2 is FYNNEI. The CDR3 has 15 amino acids. The CDR3 nucleotides are TGTGCCAGCAGTTTTGGCGGGAGGGCAAACGACATTCAGTACTTC. Residues: CASSFGGRANDIQYF. The entire variable domain, with the rest obtained from reference TRBV2 and TRBJ2-4, is as follows: EPEVTQTPSHQVTQMGQEVILRCVPISNHLYFYWYRQILGQKVEFLVSFYNNEISEKSEIFDDQFSVERPDGSNFTLKIRSTKLEDSAMYFCASSFGGRANDIQYFGAGTRLSVL.

The chain employs TRBV18 and TRBJ2-1; TRBD2 matches 7 bases. CDR1 and CDR2 from the germline V gene are KGHSH and LQKENI. There are 15 residues in the CDR3. Trimming took 2 bases from V and 4 from J; bases not matched to a gene: 5. The CDR3 protein is CASSPRGLKYNEQFF. DNA of the CDR3: TGTGCCAGCTCACCAAGGGGACTAAAGTACAATGAGCAGTTCTTC.

V is TRBV28 and J is TRBJ2-3; 14 bases fit TRBD2. Germline-derived CDR1 and CDR2 are MDHEN and SYDVKM. The length of the CDR3 is 20 residues. V gave up 6 bases and J gave up 4 bases; unmatched junction bases: 18. Here the CDR3 reads CASRPTNDRATSGRADTQYF. CDR3 sequence (DNA): TGTGCCAGCAGGCCTACCAACGACAGGGCGACTAGCGGGAGGGCAGATACGCAGTATTTT.

This clone appeared a few times. This chain connects TRBV9 to TRBJ2-1; no firm D call. CDR1 is SGDLS and CDR2 is YYNGEE in the germline V gene. Trimming cost V 3 bases and J 0 bases, with 10 bases left between them. The length of the CDR3 is 15 residues. The CDR3 reads CASSGDSSSYNEQFF. CDR3 bases: TGTGCCAGCAGCGGAGACTCGAGCTCCTACAATGAGCAGTTCTTC.

V is TRBV27 and J is TRBJ1-2; a weak D match, TRBD1 (5 bases). The CDR3 totals 14 residues. Germline CDR1 reads MNHEY; CDR2 reads SMNVEV (reference sequence). The V end was cut by 6 bases, the J end by 6 bases, with 17 bases between. CDR3 coding DNA: TGTGCCAGCAGCCCAAAAGGGGCGGTCAATGGCTACACCTTC. Amino acid sequence: CASSPKGAVNGYTF.

The chain combines TRBV5-4 with TRBJ1-1; no firm D call. Germline V gene sequence: CDR1 SGHNT, CDR2 YYREEE (reference sequence). Trimming pared 0 bases from V and 0 bases from J, leaving 9 bases between. The CDR3 is 15 residues long. The CDR3 DNA reads TGTGCCAGCAGCTTGGGTGGGCGGGTGAACACTGAAGCTTTCTTT. Translating it yields CASSLGGRVNTEAFF.

This rearrangement joins TRBV18 to TRBJ2-7; 11 bases align to TRBD1. The CDR3 consists of 14 residues. Germline CDR1 is KGHSH and CDR2 is LQKENI. Unmatched junction bases numbered 4, after V lost 2 bases and J lost 7 bases. The CDR3 DNA follows: TGTGCCAGCTCACCAGGACAGGGGGCGGGGGAGCAGTACTTC. Translation: CASSPGQGAGEQYF.

This chain joins TRBV23-1 and TRBJ2-1; D is possibly TRBD2 (7 bases). TRBV23-1 is an open reading frame whose function is uncertain. Trimming removed 1 base at V and 6 bases at J, with 13 bases between. CDR3 size: 15 residues. DNA for the CDR3: TGCGCCAGCAGTCAATGGGGGGGGCCCTCCAATGAGCAGTTCTTC. It codes for CASSQWGGPSNEQFF.